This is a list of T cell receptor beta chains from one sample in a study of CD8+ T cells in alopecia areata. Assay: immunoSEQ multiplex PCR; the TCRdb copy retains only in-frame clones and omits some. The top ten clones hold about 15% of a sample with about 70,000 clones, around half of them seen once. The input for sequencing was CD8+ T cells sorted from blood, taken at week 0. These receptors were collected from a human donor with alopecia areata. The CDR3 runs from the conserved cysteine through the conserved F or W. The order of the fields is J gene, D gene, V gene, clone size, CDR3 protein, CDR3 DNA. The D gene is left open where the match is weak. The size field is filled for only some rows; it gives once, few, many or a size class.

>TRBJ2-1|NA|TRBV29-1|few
CSVEDLNGRDYNEQFF
TGCAGCGTTGAAGATCTAAATGGCAGGGACTACAATGAGCAGTTCTTC
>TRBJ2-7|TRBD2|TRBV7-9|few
CASSRPLAAPYEQYF
TGTGCCAGCAGTCGACCACTAGCGGCCCCCTACGAGCAGTACTTC
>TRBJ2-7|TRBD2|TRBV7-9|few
CAGRIKREQAYEQYF
TGTGCCGGACGAATTAAGCGGGAGCAAGCCTACGAGCAGTACTTC
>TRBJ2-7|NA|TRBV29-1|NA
CSVGAGTDLYEQYF
TGCAGCGTCGGAGCCGGGACCGATCTTTACGAGCAGTACTTC
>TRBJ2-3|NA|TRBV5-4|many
CASSQDSSGTQYF
TGCGCCAGCAGCCAAGATAGTTCGGGAACGCAGTATTTT
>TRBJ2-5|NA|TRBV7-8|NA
CASSQPTPWTATYQETQYF
TGTGCCAGCAGCCAACCAACCCCTTGGACAGCTACGTACCAAGAGACCCAGTACTTC
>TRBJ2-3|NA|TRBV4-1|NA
CASSQDWQSTDTQYF
TGCGCCAGCAGCCAAGATTGGCAGTCCACAGATACGCAGTATTTT
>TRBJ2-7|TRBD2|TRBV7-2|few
CASSIPSGSIDEQYF
TGTGCCAGCAGCATCCCTAGCGGGAGCATCGACGAGCAGTACTTC
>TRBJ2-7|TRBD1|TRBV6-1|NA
CASSEILDRVEQYF
TGTGCCAGCAGTGAGATCTTGGACAGGGTCGAGCAGTACTTC
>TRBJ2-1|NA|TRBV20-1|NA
CSARSYNEQFF
TGCAGTGCCCGATCCTACAATGAGCAGTTCTTC
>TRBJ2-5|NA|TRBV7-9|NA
CASSLWRGEETQYF
TGTGCCAGCAGCTTATGGAGAGGGGAAGAGACCCAGTACTTC
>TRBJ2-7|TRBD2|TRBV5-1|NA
CASSLGAGGRSSYEQYF
TGCGCCAGCAGCTTGGGTGCGGGCGGGAGGTCATCCTACGAGCAGTACTTC
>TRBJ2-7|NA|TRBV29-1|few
CSVKGGQPPSSEQYF
TGCAGCGTAAAGGGGGGGCAGCCCCCTTCGTCCGAGCAGTACTTC
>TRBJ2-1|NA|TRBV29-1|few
CSVESYNEQFF
TGCAGCGTTGAAAGCTACAATGAGCAGTTCTTC
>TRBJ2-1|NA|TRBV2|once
CASSEGYNEQFF
TGTGCCAGCAGTGAAGGGTACAATGAGCAGTTCTTC
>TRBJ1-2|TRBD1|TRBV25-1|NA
CASSEIGTDLLGDGYTF
TGTGCCAGCAGTGAAATCGGGACAGACCTATTGGGCGATGGCTACACCTTC
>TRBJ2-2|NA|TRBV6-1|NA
CASSDRQRGTGELFF
TGTGCCAGCAGTGACCGACAGAGGGGCACCGGGGAGCTGTTTTTT
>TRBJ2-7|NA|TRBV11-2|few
CASSYTGTYEQYF
TGTGCCAGCAGCTACACAGGGACCTACGAGCAGTACTTC
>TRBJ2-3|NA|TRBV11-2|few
CASSLIQADTQYF
TGTGCCAGCAGCTTGATCCAGGCAGATACGCAGTATTTT
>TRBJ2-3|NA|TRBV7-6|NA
CASSRVSSDTQYF
TGTGCCAGCAGCCGAGTCAGCTCTGATACGCAGTATTTT
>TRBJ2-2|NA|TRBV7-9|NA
CASSLSGLELFF
TGTGCCAGCAGCTTATCAGGGTTGGAGCTGTTTTTT
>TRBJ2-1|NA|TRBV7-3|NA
CASSLPDGSGEQFF
TGTGCCAGCAGCTTACCGGACGGAAGCGGTGAGCAGTTCTTC
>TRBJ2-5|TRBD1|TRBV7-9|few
CASSPGTGTGETQYF
TGTGCCAGCAGCCCGGGGACAGGCACCGGAGAGACCCAGTACTTC
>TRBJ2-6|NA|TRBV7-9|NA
CACGVRFRANVLTF
TGTGCCTGCGGGGTCCGGTTTAGGGCCAACGTCCTGACTTTC
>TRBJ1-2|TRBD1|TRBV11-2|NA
CASSLGDRGVYGYTF
TGTGCCAGCAGCTTAGGGGACAGGGGTGTCTATGGCTACACCTTC
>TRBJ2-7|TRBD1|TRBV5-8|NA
CASSSGPGQVYEQYF
TGTGCCAGCAGCTCCGGGCCGGGACAGGTCTACGAGCAGTACTTC
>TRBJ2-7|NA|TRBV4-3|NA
CASSHRGTSGEQYF
TGCGCCAGCAGCCATCGAGGGACATCCGGCGAGCAGTACTTC
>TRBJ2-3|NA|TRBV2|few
CASSEGQGTDTQYF
TGTGCCAGCAGTGAAGGGCAGGGGACAGATACGCAGTATTTT
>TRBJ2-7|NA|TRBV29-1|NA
CSVATSSSYEQYF
TGCAGCGTTGCAACTTCCAGCTCCTACGAGCAGTACTTC
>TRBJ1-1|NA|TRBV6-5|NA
CASSYKGSMNTEAFF
TGTGCCAGCAGTTACAAGGGGTCCATGAACACTGAAGCTTTCTTT
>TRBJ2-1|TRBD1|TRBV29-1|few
CSVVKGAHNEQFF
TGCAGCGTTGTAAAGGGGGCCCACAATGAGCAGTTCTTC
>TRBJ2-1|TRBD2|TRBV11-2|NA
CASSLVLLAGPYNEQFF
TGTGCCAGCAGCTTAGTCCTACTAGCGGGACCCTACAATGAGCAGTTCTTC
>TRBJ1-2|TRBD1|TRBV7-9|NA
CASSGTGGKYGYTF
TGTGCCAGCAGCGGGACAGGGGGAAAATACGGCTACACCTTC
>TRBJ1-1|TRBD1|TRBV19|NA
CASSTPGQRNTEAFF
TGTGCCAGTAGTACACCGGGACAGCGAAACACTGAAGCTTTCTTT
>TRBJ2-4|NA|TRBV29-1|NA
CSVLGGDGKNIQCF
TGCAGCGTTTTGGGCGGTGACGGCAAAAACATTCAGTGCTTC
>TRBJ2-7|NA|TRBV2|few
CASRGRVTSYEQYF
TGTGCCAGCAGGGGTCGGGTTACGAGCTACGAGCAGTACTTC
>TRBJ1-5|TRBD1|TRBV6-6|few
CASSYSPGQGNQPQHF
TGTGCCAGCAGTTACTCGCCGGGACAGGGTAATCAGCCCCAGCATTTT
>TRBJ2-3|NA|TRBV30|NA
CAWSERERRRSTDTQYF
TGTGCCTGGAGTGAAAGAGAACGGAGGAGAAGCACAGATACGCAGTATTTT
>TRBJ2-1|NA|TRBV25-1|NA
CASSDWGSYNEQFF
TGTGCCAGCAGTGACTGGGGCTCCTACAATGAGCAGTTCTTC
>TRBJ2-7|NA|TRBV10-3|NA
CAISEGGEQYF
TGTGCCATCAGTGAAGGTGGGGAGCAGTACTTC
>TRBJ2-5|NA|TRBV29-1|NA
CSVAPHRAETQYF
TGCAGCGTTGCCCCACATAGGGCCGAGACCCAGTACTTC
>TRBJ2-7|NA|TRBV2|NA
CASSGQVEAVQGQDF
TGTGCCAGCAGTGGACAGGTCGAGGCCGTCCAGGGGCAGGACTTC